Shown below are 2 T cell receptor beta chains from a single sample sequenced in a study of early T cells in non-severe SARS-CoV-2 infection. Each CDR3 protein is one row after TCRdb ran MiXCR on the 5' RACE reads. The sample lists 85,000 to 100,000 distinct CDR3 sequences, around 10% occurring once. The material was whole blood, obtained at baseline. These TCRs come from an adult who was a healthcare worker with PCR-confirmed SARS-CoV-2 infection or an uninfected control (not recorded which).

This clonotype appeared many times. V usage is TRBV3-1 and J usage is TRBJ2-7, with TRBD2 matching 14 bases. J was trimmed by 2 bases and V by 2 bases; bases with no gene match: 14. The CDR3 totals 20 residues. Germline CDR1 and CDR2: LGHDT and YNNKEL (reference sequence). CDR3: CASSQRRPGLAGVGAYEQYF. CDR3 in DNA: TGTGCCAGCAGCCAAAGGAGACCGGGACTAGCGGGAGTGGGTGCCTACGAGCAGTACTTC.

This chain uses TRBV7-8 with TRBJ2-6; D is possibly TRBD1 (6 bases). The CDR3 runs to 17 residues. Germline V gene data show CDR1 as SGHVS and CDR2 as FQNEAQ. Trimming cost V 5 bases and J 0 bases, with 14 bases left between them. The CDR3 reads CASSLGTPYSGANVLTF. In nucleotides, the CDR3 is TGTGCCAGCAGCCTGGGGACACCGTACTCTGGGGCCAACGTCCTGACTTTC.